These 26 T cell receptor beta chains were sequenced from one sample in a study of OX40 agonist ivuxolimab in advanced cancers. The data were produced by immunoSEQ multiplex PCR, yet TCRdb's version contains in-frame clones alone and is incomplete. The table records 40,000 to 50,000 clones, roughly nine tenths of them present only once. The sequencing used CD4+ or CD8+ T cells sorted from blood, collected in a trial of the OX40 agonist ivuxolimab. These receptors all come from an adult with an advanced solid tumor such as melanoma, head and neck, liver or kidney cancer.

On this clone: The sample has other DNA sequences that encode this CDR3 too. The chain combines TRBV2 with TRBJ2-1, with D hard to call. This CDR3 region has 11 residues. The germline V and J ends were trimmed by 4 bases and 4 bases, with 2 bases remaining between them. The germline V gene encodes CDR1 SNHLY and CDR2 FYNNEI. CDR3 sequence: CASSAYNEQFF. In DNA, the CDR3 is TGTGCCAGCAGTGCTTACAATGAGCAGTTCTTC.

In this sample, this clone turned up once. V is TRBV6-1 and J is TRBJ1-6, with TRBD1 identical over 7 bases. V lost 7 bases to trimming and J lost 8 bases; unmatched junction nucleotides: 8. The length of the CDR3 is 14 residues. Per the germline V gene, CDR1 is MNHNS and CDR2 is SASEGT. The CDR3 is CASIKRGQYSPLHF. The DNA of the CDR3 is TGTGCCAGCATCAAAAGGGGGCAGTATTCACCCCTCCACTTT.

This rearrangement joins TRBV4-3 to TRBJ1-5; D gene unclear. Deletions cut 0 bases from V and 11 bases from J, with 11 bases between. CDR1 is LGHNA, CDR2 YSLEER, per germline. The CDR3 spans 13 residues. DNA of the CDR3: TGCGCCAGCAGCCAAGACAGGCAATCGGCCCAGCATTTT. It yields the protein CASSQDRQSAQHF.

The chain recombines TRBV30 with TRBJ1-1, with TRBD1 as a possible D gene (6 bases). The V and J ends lost 4 bases and 3 bases respectively, with 12 bases between them. The CDR3 contains 13 residues. Per germline, CDR1 GTSNPN and CDR2 SVGIG (reference sequence). The DNA of the CDR3 is TGTGCCTGGAAGAGGGGGGGGTACACTGAAGCTTTCTTT. Encoded protein: CAWKRGGYTEAFF.

This chain connects TRBV2 to TRBJ1-5; possible D gene TRBD1, 5 bases. Trimming took off 1 base at V and 3 bases at J, with 13 bases between the two ends. This CDR3 region has 16 residues. Germline lookup yields CDR1 SNHLY and CDR2 FYNNEI. The CDR3, as DNA: TGTGCCAGCAGTGAAGGCCTCGGGACCCCCAATCAGCCCCAGCATTTT. This encodes CASSEGLGTPNQPQHF.

The rearrangement links TRBV10-2 to TRBJ2-3; D assignment may be TRBD1 or TRBD2 (5 bases each). This CDR3 contains 17 residues. Between the trimmed V and J ends, which lost 2 bases and 3 bases, there was a span of 18 bases. Per the germline V gene, CDR1 is WSHSY and CDR2 is SAAADI. CDR3: CASSEVEAGLWTDTQYF. CDR3 bases: TGCGCCAGCAGTGAGGTGGAGGCAGGGCTGTGGACAGATACGCAGTATTTT.

The chain links TRBV9 to TRBJ1-1; the D is unclear. V gave up 4 bases and J gave up 1 base, with 14 bases separating them. The CDR3 extends over 15 amino acids. CDR1 and CDR2 (germline): SGDLS, YYNGEE. This chain's CDR3 is CASSSQPGANTEAFF. The CDR3 nucleotides are TGTGCCAGCAGCTCACAACCGGGTGCGAACACTGAAGCTTTCTTT.

The chain carries TRBV27 and TRBJ1-2; no firm D call. The CDR3 length is 14 residues. V was clipped by 7 bases and J by 0 bases, with 12 bases between them. Germline V gives CDR1 MNHEY, CDR2 SMNVEV (reference sequence). CDR3 bases: TGTGCCAGCACTATACCGGGGACTAACTATGGCTACACCTTC. Its translation is CASTIPGTNYGYTF.

The V call is TRBV11-3, the J call TRBJ2-7, with 7 bases identical to TRBD1. The CDR3 runs 13 residues. Germline CDR1 is SGHNT and CDR2 is YENEEA. J was trimmed by 4 bases and V by 5 bases; bases with no gene match: 5. The CDR3 loop is CASSVTGNYEQYF. The CDR3 region has the DNA TGTGCCAGCAGCGTGACAGGGAATTACGAGCAGTACTTC.

V is TRBV20-1 and J is TRBJ1-1; D is ambiguous. Trimming took 7 bases from V and 1 from J, leaving 7 bases between them. This CDR3 has 11 amino acids. Germline V gene lookup returns CDR1 DFQATT and CDR2 SNEGSKA (reference sequence). CDR3 region: CSGVRNTEAFF. DNA of the CDR3: TGCAGTGGGGTGAGGAACACTGAAGCTTTCTTT.

The chain links TRBV6-5 to TRBJ1-2; D is uncertain. The CDR3 length is 13 residues. Germline loops: CDR1 MNHEY, CDR2 SVGAGI. V was pared by 5 bases and J by 4 bases, with 11 bases between. Here the CDR3 reads CASSRELLYGYTF. The CDR3 DNA sequence: TGTGCCAGCAGTCGGGAGCTACTCTATGGCTACACCTTC.

V usage is TRBV5-8 and J usage is TRBJ2-3, with 7 positions matching TRBD2. Trimming took 0 bases from V and 4 from J; bases not matched to a gene: 5. The CDR3 totals 15 residues. Germline CDR1 SGHTS, CDR2 YDEGEE. CDR3: CASSLGLAVADTQYF. The CDR3 DNA reads TGTGCCAGCAGCTTGGGGCTAGCGGTGGCAGATACGCAGTATTTT. The full variable domain, with the rest looked up from reference TRBV5-8 and TRBJ2-3, is EAGVTQSPTHLIKTRGQQATLRCSPISGHTSVYWYQQALGLGLQFLLWYDEGEERNRGNFPPRFSGRQFPNYSSELNVNALELEDSALYLCASSLGLAVADTQYFGPGTRLTVL.

CDR3 residues: CASSLNVGTEAFF. In DNA, the CDR3 is TGCGCCAGCAGCTTAAACGTCGGAACTGAAGCTTTCTTT. This chain links TRBV5-1 with TRBJ1-1; D is unclear. Trimming shortened V by 2 bases and J by 5 bases, and 10 bases separated the two germline ends. The CDR3 has 13 amino acids. Germline-derived CDR1 and CDR2 are SGHRS and YFSETQ.

The rearrangement links TRBV25-1 to TRBJ1-1; D not certain. V lost 10 bases to trimming and J lost 3 bases, with 12 bases between them. The CDR3 length is 12 residues. CDR1 is MGHDK, CDR2 SYGVNS, per germline. The CDR3: CATHGPYTEAFF. Written as DNA, the CDR3 is TGTGCCACCCACGGGCCATACACTGAAGCTTTCTTT.

The CDR3 DNA reads as TGCGCCAGCAGCCAAGATCGGCATAGCGGGGGGGCGGATAAAGAGCAGTTCTTC. Amino acids: CASSQDRHSGGADKEQFF. This chain links TRBV4-1 with TRBJ2-1; 11 bases are a match to TRBD2. V gave up 0 bases and J gave up 10 bases; unmatched junction bases: 14. The length of the CDR3 is 18 residues. In germline, CDR1 is MGHRA, CDR2 YSYEKL.

Here the CDR3 DNA reads TGTGCCAGCAGTTTCTTCGGACCGAGAAACAATCAGCCCCAGCATTTT. Its protein product is CASSFFGPRNNQPQHF. The V gene is TRBV28, the J gene TRBJ1-5; D is undetermined. CDR3 length equals 16 residues. Trimming removed 3 bases from V and 3 bases from J, with 15 bases in between. CDR1 MDHEN and CDR2 SYDVKM come from the germline V gene.

This chain uses TRBV2 with TRBJ2-4; maybe TRBD1 (6 bases). The CDR3 spans 16 residues. The germline V and J ends were trimmed by 7 bases and 1 base, with 17 bases remaining between them. The germline CDR1 and CDR2 sequences are SNHLY and FYNNEI. The CDR3 DNA follows: TGTGCCAGCATATCGGCCGACAGGACGGCCAAAAACATTCAGTACTTC. Translation gives CASISADRTAKNIQYF.

The V call is TRBV4-3, the J call TRBJ2-1; no definite D call. The V end was cut by 0 bases, the J end by 7 bases, with 4 bases between. CDR3 length: 12 residues. Germline V gene sequence: CDR1 LGHNA, CDR2 YSLEER. The CDR3: CASSQDQNEQFF. The CDR3 coding sequence is TGCGCCAGCAGCCAAGACCAGAATGAGCAGTTCTTC.

This clone was observed a single time. V is TRBV9 and J is TRBJ1-2; 7 bases line up with TRBD1. In germline, CDR1 is SGDLS, CDR2 YYNGEE. The CDR3 runs 13 residues. V lost 5 bases, J lost 5 bases, and 6 bases stayed unmatched. CDR3 loop: CASSVAGGYGYTF. CDR3 nucleotides: TGTGCCAGCAGTGTGGCAGGGGGGTATGGCTACACCTTC.

The V gene is TRBV5-6, the J gene TRBJ1-3; tentative D call: TRBD1 (5 bases). Trimming removed 3 bases from V and 0 bases from J, with 13 bases in between. The CDR3 loop spans 16 amino acids. CDR1 SGHDT and CDR2 YYEEEE come from the germline V gene. The CDR3 DNA sequence: TGTGCCAGCAGCTCAAAGGGGCGGGACTCTGGAAACACCATATATTTT. This codes for CASSSKGRDSGNTIYF.

This chain links TRBV5-1 with TRBJ2-2; D possibly corresponds to TRBD1 (6 bases). This CDR3 contains 14 residues. Trimming removed 7 bases from V and 4 bases from J, with 14 bases in between. Germline CDR1 reads SGHRS; CDR2 reads YFSETQ. This chain's CDR3 is CASFPGARTGELFF. As DNA, the CDR3 is TGCGCCAGCTTCCCAGGGGCGCGCACCGGGGAGCTGTTTTTT. Variable domain in full (rest from reference TRBV5-1 and TRBJ2-2): KAGVTQTPRYLIKTRGQQVTLSCSPISGHRSVSWYQQTPGQGLQFLFEYFSETQRNKGNFPGRFSGRQFSNSRSEMNVSTLELGDSALYLCASFPGARTGELFFGEGSRLTVL.

This clone was counted once. The chain couples TRBV9 to TRBJ1-3; TRBD1 might be the D (6 bases). V was clipped by 2 bases and J by 3 bases, with 27 bases between them. The CDR3 runs to 20 residues. Germline lookup yields CDR1 SGDLS and CDR2 YYNGEE. The CDR3 loop is CASSVSGVGAHMFRGNTIYF. CDR3 coding DNA: TGTGCCAGCAGCGTCTCCGGAGTGGGGGCGCATATGTTTCGTGGAAACACCATATATTTT.

The rearrangement joins TRBV19 to TRBJ1-4; no clear D. Germline values: CDR1 LNHDA, CDR2 SQIVND (reference sequence). V lost 6 bases, J lost 6 bases, and 20 bases lay in between. This CDR3 region has 16 residues. CDR3: CASRTQVSFSDEKLFF. The DNA for the CDR3 is TGTGCCAGTAGGACCCAAGTCAGTTTCAGCGATGAAAAACTGTTTTTT.

V gene TRBV6-1 combines with J gene TRBJ2-2; no clear D. The CDR3 length is 13 residues. The V end lost 6 bases, the J end lost 6 bases, and 11 bases lay between the germline ends. The germline V gene has CDR1 MNHNS and CDR2 SASEGT. The CDR3 DNA is TGTGCCAGCAGAAATTACGAGGCCGGGGAGCTGTTTTTT. Amino acids: CASRNYEAGELFF.

V is TRBV5-8 and J is TRBJ1-5, with D unclear. Trimming stripped 0 bases from V and 5 bases from J, with 6 bases between. The CDR3 is made up of 13 amino acids. Germline CDR1 is SGHTS and CDR2 is YDEGEE. The CDR3 sequence is CASSLAPYQPQHF. For the CDR3, the DNA is TGTGCCAGCAGCTTGGCGCCATATCAGCCCCAGCATTTT.

The chain joins TRBV19 to TRBJ2-1, with 8 bases fitting TRBD1. The V and J ends lost 4 bases and 5 bases, in that order; junction bases with no gene match: 10. The CDR3 is made up of 16 amino acids. Germline CDR1 and CDR2: LNHDA and SQIVND (reference sequence). The chain's CDR3 is CASSRAGTGVDNEQFF. DNA of the CDR3: TGTGCCAGTAGTAGAGCCGGGACAGGAGTGGACAATGAGCAGTTCTTC.